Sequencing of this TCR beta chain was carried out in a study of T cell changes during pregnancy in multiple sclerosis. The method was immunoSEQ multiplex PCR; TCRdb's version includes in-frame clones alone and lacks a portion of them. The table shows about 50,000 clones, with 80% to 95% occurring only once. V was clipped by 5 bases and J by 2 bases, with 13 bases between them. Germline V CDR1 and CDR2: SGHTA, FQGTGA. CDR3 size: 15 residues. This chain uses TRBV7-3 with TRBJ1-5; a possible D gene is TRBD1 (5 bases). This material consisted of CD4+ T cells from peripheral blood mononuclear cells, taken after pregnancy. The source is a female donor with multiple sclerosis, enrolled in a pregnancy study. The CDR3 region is CASSPSGGGNQPQHF. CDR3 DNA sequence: TGTGCCAGCAGCCCGAGTGGGGGGGGCAATCAGCCCCAGCATTTT.